This entry concerns a single T cell receptor (beta chain). Its cognate antigen is unknown. Amplification used 60 Vbeta primers and 13 Jbeta primers. Only in-frame clones appear in the TCRdb table, and some are missing; sequencing was by immunoSEQ multiplex PCR. The sample carries tens of thousands of clones, roughly 89% recorded once. This specimen comes from a study of cytomegalovirus exposure and HLA in healthy donors. About the study: Researchers previously reported finding roughly 120 million unique TCR beta sequences from about 170 million T cells.

Study observations and caveats: In vitro data verified a few CMV-associated chains as specific for CMV antigens.

The CDR3 totals 16 residues. The V gene end was trimmed by 0 bases and the J gene end by 2 bases; junction bases not matched to a gene: 4. Germline lookup yields CDR1 LGHNA and CDR2 YSLEER. The V call is TRBV4-3, the J call TRBJ1-5; 7 bases match TRBD1. This receptor was taken from a middle-aged woman in good health and CMV-seropositive. Sequenced: PBMCs. DNA of the CDR3: TGCGCCAGCAGCCAAGATCTCAGGGGGGGCAATCAGCCCCAGCATTTT. Translation gives CASSQDLRGGNQPQHF.